A single sample gave rise to the 24 T cell receptor beta chains below, sequenced in a study of T-cell memory formation after mild COVID-19. TCRdb redid the calling of the 5' RACE reads with MiXCR, one entry per CDR3 protein. The sample carries roughly 410,000 distinct CDR3 sequences, approximately 24% recorded once. Material: PBMCs or a T cell subset sorted from them (not recorded which). These receptor sequences come from an adult woman who had mild COVID-19 (a few samples of this study predate the infection). Cell type and time point are not known.

The V and J genes are TRBV11-2 and TRBJ2-5; D not resolved. With 1 base removed from V and 6 bases from J, the gap between germline ends came to 9 bases. Germline-derived CDR1 and CDR2 are SGHAT and FQNNGV. The CDR3 loop spans 13 amino acids. The CDR3 region is CASSLALPQTQYF. The DNA of the CDR3 is TGTGCCAGCAGCTTAGCTCTGCCGCAGACCCAGTACTTC.

This clonotype has just a few counts. The V and J genes are TRBV2 and TRBJ1-4, with TRBD1 identical over 7 bases. The V segment lost 6 bases and the J segment 5 bases; nucleotides outside the gene matches: 3. Germline V gene sequence: CDR1 SNHLY, CDR2 FYNNEI. The CDR3 has 13 amino acids. CDR3 sequence (DNA): TGTGCCAGCAGGGGACAGCCGAATGAAAAACTGTTTTTT. As protein: CASRGQPNEKLFF.

The rearrangement uses TRBV24-1 and TRBJ1-2; D unclear. Looked up from germline, CDR1 is KGHDR and CDR2 is SFDVKD. The germline V and J ends were trimmed by 0 bases and 1 base, with 8 bases remaining between them. This CDR3 has 15 amino acids. The CDR3 here is CATSDLGGFNYGYTF. The DNA of the CDR3 is TGTGCCACCAGTGATTTGGGCGGATTTAACTATGGCTACACCTTC.

There are a few counts of this clonotype. This chain joins TRBV6-6 and TRBJ2-1; D unclear. The V and J ends lost 5 bases and 4 bases respectively, with 6 bases between them. This CDR3 is 12 amino acids long. Germline assignment: CDR1 MNHNY and CDR2 SVGAGI (reference sequence). The CDR3 nucleotides are TGTGCCAGCAGTGGGCCGTACAATGAGCAGTTCTTC. Translation gives CASSGPYNEQFF.

The V and J genes are TRBV6-6 and TRBJ1-2; D possibly corresponds to TRBD1 (5 bases). The CDR3 covers 15 residues. Germline V gene lookup returns CDR1 MNHNY and CDR2 SVGAGI (reference sequence). Trimming shortened V by 8 bases and J by 2 bases, and 18 bases separated the two germline ends. CDR3: CASQGAGSPNYGYTF. The CDR3 coding sequence is TGTGCCAGCCAGGGAGCCGGGAGCCCCAACTATGGCTACACCTTC.

This clonotype has only a few counts. The V and J genes are TRBV5-1 and TRBJ2-3, with a possible D match to TRBD1 (6 bases). Trimming took off 4 bases at V and 6 bases at J, with 12 bases between the two ends. This CDR3 has 13 amino acids. Per the germline V gene, CDR1 is SGHRS and CDR2 is YFSETQ. This CDR3 is CASSPDSPDTQYF. The CDR3 nucleotides read TGCGCCAGCAGCCCGGACAGTCCGGATACGCAGTATTTT.

This clonotype was seen only a few times. For the CDR3, the DNA is TGTGCCAGAGGAGGGTCGGCTAACTATGGCTACACCTTC. As protein: CARGGSANYGYTF. This chain connects TRBV27 to TRBJ1-2; D is unresolved. CDR3 length: 13 amino acids. Germline CDR1 reads MNHEY; CDR2 reads SMNVEV (reference sequence). V shed 9 bases and J shed 0 bases, with 11 bases lying between them.

V gene TRBV6-2 or TRBV6-3 combines with J gene TRBJ1-2; 7 bases are shared with TRBD1. The CDR3 consists of 16 residues. The V gene's germline CDR1 is MNHEY and CDR2 SVGEGT. After removal of 5 bases from V and 5 bases from J, the junction contained 14 bases not matched to a gene. CDR3 amino acids: CASSNPSTTGDYGYTF. The CDR3 region has the DNA TGTGCCAGCAGTAACCCCTCCACCACAGGGGATTATGGCTACACCTTC.

V is TRBV6-5 and J is TRBJ2-4; the D is unclear. This CDR3 is built from 16 residues. V lost 6 bases to trimming and J lost 4 bases, with 19 bases between them. CDR1 is MNHEY and CDR2 is SVGAGI in the germline V gene. The CDR3 spells CASSHGVRSRKNIQYF. The CDR3 DNA reads as TGTGCCAGCAGCCACGGAGTTAGGTCCCGAAAAAACATTCAGTACTTC.

In this sample, this clonotype turned up once. The chain employs TRBV20-1 and TRBJ2-7; 7 bases match TRBD1. The CDR3 contains 13 residues. Losses at the gene ends were 5 bases for V and 4 bases for J; bases not matched to a gene: 8. Germline V gene data show CDR1 as DFQATT and CDR2 as SNEGSKA (reference sequence). The CDR3 DNA reads TGCAGTGCTGCCCCAGGGGGAGCATACGAGCAGTACTTC. This encodes CSAAPGGAYEQYF.

Many counts were recorded for this clonotype. The V and J genes are TRBV5-1 and TRBJ2-1; D is ambiguous. CDR1 is SGHRS and CDR2 is YFSETQ in the germline V gene. V was shortened by 0 bases and J by 8 bases, with 12 bases between the two germline ends. The CDR3 spans 14 residues. As DNA, the CDR3 is TGCGCCAGCAGCTTGGTTGGTGAATCGGATGAGCAGTTCTTC. Translated, it gives CASSLVGESDEQFF. The whole variable domain, filled in from reference TRBV5-1 and TRBJ2-1, reads KAGVTQTPRYLIKTRGQQVTLSCSPISGHRSVSWYQQTPGQGLQFLFEYFSETQRNKGNFPGRFSGRQFSNSRSEMNVSTLELGDSALYLCASSLVGESDEQFFGPGTRLTVL.

This clonotype has ten or more counts. The rearrangement links TRBV5-1 to TRBJ1-4; D is uncertain. Trimming took off 4 bases at V and 5 bases at J, with 15 bases between the two ends. CDR3 size: 15 residues. Looked up from germline, CDR1 is SGHRS and CDR2 is YFSETQ. The CDR3 region has the DNA TGCGCCAGCAGCCTCCGGCCCTACCCCAATGAAAAACTGTTTTTT. As protein: CASSLRPYPNEKLFF.

V usage is TRBV12-3 or TRBV12-4 and J usage is TRBJ2-7, with 8 nucleotides matching TRBD2. This CDR3 contains 13 residues. The ends lost 7 bases at V and 6 bases at J; junction bases unmatched: 8. In DNA, the CDR3 is TGTGCCAGCAACATCGGGACTAGGGGCGAGCAGTACTTC. Translating gives CASNIGTRGEQYF.

V gene TRBV5-1 combines with J gene TRBJ1-4; D remains ambiguous. V was shortened by 4 bases and J by 7 bases, with 14 bases between the two germline ends. Germline loops: CDR1 SGHRS, CDR2 YFSETQ. The CDR3 loop spans 14 amino acids. The DNA for the CDR3 is TGCGCCAGCAGCACCGCCTCAGCGGGTGAAAAACTGTTTTTT. Translated, it gives CASSTASAGEKLFF.

This chain connects TRBV11-2 to TRBJ2-1; 15 positions match TRBD2. Germline-derived CDR1 and CDR2 are SGHAT and FQNNGV. The CDR3 has 17 residues. With 6 bases clipped from V and 4 bases from J, the junction kept 7 bases outside the gene matches. Written as DNA, the CDR3 is TGTGCCAGCAGGGGGCCCGGGACTAGCGGGGGGTACAATGAGCAGTTCTTC. Protein product: CASRGPGTSGGYNEQFF.

This clonotype was seen a few times. The chain recombines TRBV19 with TRBJ1-4; weak D call: TRBD1 (5 bases). Germline loops: CDR1 LNHDA, CDR2 SQIVND (reference sequence). The CDR3 covers 16 residues. V was cut by 5 bases and J by 8 bases, with 21 bases left in between. Here the CDR3 DNA reads TGTGCCAGTAGTTCTCCCCCTACATTCCGGGGGGAAAAACTGTTTTTT. Its protein product is CASSSPPTFRGEKLFF.

The J gene is TRBJ1-4, the V gene TRBV29-1, with TRBD1 matching over 7 bases. The V segment lost 6 bases and the J segment 2 bases; nucleotides outside the gene matches: 0. CDR1 is SQVTM and CDR2 is ANQGSEA in the germline V gene. The length of the CDR3 is 12 residues. CDR3 loop: CSVTGTNEKLFF. DNA of the CDR3: TGCAGCGTGACAGGGACTAATGAAAAACTGTTTTTT.

The chain has TRBV12-3 or TRBV12-4 and TRBJ1-2; 7 bases map to TRBD1. J lost 4 bases, V lost 3 bases, and 8 bases had no gene match. The CDR3 is 15 amino acids. Written as DNA, the CDR3 is TGTGCCAGCAGTTTGCCGGGAGGGGGCAGCTATGGCTACACCTTC. This translates into CASSLPGGGSYGYTF.

This chain uses TRBV5-1 with TRBJ2-1; 7 nucleotides line up with TRBD1. The CDR3 has 11 residues. V was clipped by 8 bases and J by 8 bases; unmatched bases: 4. Looked up from germline, CDR1 is SGHRS and CDR2 is YFSETQ. The CDR3 nucleotides read TGCGCCAGTACAGGGGTCGATGAGCAGTTCTTC. Protein product: CASTGVDEQFF.

This clonotype has only a few counts. The chain is built from TRBV12-3 or TRBV12-4 and TRBJ2-5; D perhaps matches TRBD1 (6 bases). Trimming pared 4 bases from V and 4 bases from J, leaving 19 bases between. CDR3 length: 16 residues. The CDR3, as DNA: TGTGCCAGCAGTTCGACTGCCAGGGGAGCTACAGAGACCCAGTACTTC. Amino acid sequence: CASSSTARGATETQYF.

This clonotype is a singleton in its sample. The chain links TRBV12-3 or TRBV12-4 to TRBJ1-5; TRBD1 matches at 7 bases. V shed 6 bases, J shed 0 bases, and the junction held 23 bases outside the gene matches. The CDR3 loop spans 21 amino acids. CDR3 region: CASSHSFEHRGFDYSNQPQHF. The CDR3 nucleotides read TGTGCCAGCAGCCATAGTTTTGAGCACAGGGGCTTTGACTATAGCAATCAGCCCCAGCATTTT.

This clonotype has only a few counts. The chain couples TRBV7-9 to TRBJ1-4; D gene unclear. The germline gives CDR1 SEHNR, CDR2 FQNEAQ (reference sequence). V lost 5 bases and J lost 6, with 13 bases in between. This CDR3 region has 14 residues. CDR3 sequence reads: CASSRGATDEKLFF. The CDR3 DNA reads TGTGCCAGCAGCAGAGGAGCGACCGATGAAAAACTGTTTTTT.

The CDR3 nucleotides are TGTGCCAGCAGTTACTCGACGTCTGTCTACGAGCAGTACTTC. It encodes CASSYSTSVYEQYF. The V gene is TRBV6-2 or TRBV6-3, the J gene TRBJ2-7; no clear D. The CDR3 consists of 14 residues. Between the trimmed V and J ends, which lost 0 bases and 3 bases, there was a span of 9 bases. Per germline, CDR1 MNHEY and CDR2 SVGEGT.

CDR3 nucleotides: TGTGCCAGCAGCTTACGGGACAGTGGAAATTCACCCCTCCACTTT. Amino acids: CASSLRDSGNSPLHF. This chain joins TRBV7-8 and TRBJ1-6, with 7 bases aligning to TRBD1. The CDR3 runs 15 residues. Germline V gives CDR1 SGHVS, CDR2 FQNEAQ. V gave up 2 bases and J gave up 7 bases; unmatched junction bases: 5.